The clone carrying this T cell receptor (beta chain) was counted ten times or more. Antigen: not known. This entry belongs to a study of spatial heterogeneity in lung cancer. Study background: After resection, follow-up PBMC samples were sequenced when available, at a median of about 2 years later.

Every TCR cDNA molecule bore its own unique molecular identifier. TCRdb used MiXCR to reprocess the 5' RACE reads, holding one entry per CDR3 protein. Of 45,000 to 65,000 distinct CDR3 sequences in the sample, roughly 8.1% were seen once. Findings of the study overall: Ubiquitous expanded tumor TCRs showed up in blood more at resection than follow-up.

As for time point: blood at routine non-recurrence follow-up after resection. Unsorted whole RNA samples from tumor, nontumor lung or frozen PBMC were sequenced. The ends were cut back, 11 bases at V and 7 bases at J, with 21 bases in the middle. The CDR3 has 15 amino acids. The germline gives CDR1 MNHEY, CDR2 SVGAGI. The chain combines TRBV6-5 with TRBJ1-6, with D hard to call. This sample comprised PBMCs, obtained at follow-up. The clonotype comes from a female donor with early-stage non-small cell lung cancer. The DNA for the CDR3 is TGTGCCTCAGGACTAAACGACGACGGGAATTCACCCCTCCACTTT. It encodes CASGLNDDGNSPLHF.